This is a list of T cell receptor beta chains from one sample in a study of blood T cell repertoires in COVID-19. Profiling relied on immunoSEQ multiplex PCR, and the TCRdb table lists in-frame clones only, not all of them. Among about 440,000 clones, roughly 90% were seen once, and the ten largest hold roughly 4.3%. Sequencing input: peripheral blood. The source of these receptors is a woman in her 30s with acute or convalescent COVID-19. The conserved cysteine and the conserved F or W are not part of the CDR3 here.

V	J	CDR3
TRBV6-1	TRBJ1-1	ASSEAAGVRITEAF
TRBV2	TRBJ1-5	ASSEDRPTGGQPQH
TRBV5-4	TRBJ2-2	ASSFRGGAGELF
TRBV5-1	TRBJ2-7	ASRLSGGYEQY
TRBV4-1	TRBJ1-5	ASSQAFNLQGSNQPQH
TRBV30	TRBJ2-2	AWTPRGQGAGGELF
TRBV6-5	TRBJ2-3	ASSRTSGGIHTQY
TRBV13	TRBJ2-5	ASSFSADSQETQY
TRBV5-6	TRBJ1-2	ASSLSLPVGYT
TRBV18	TRBJ1-5	ASSPGARNQPQH
TRBV7-2	TRBJ2-5	ASSLRGGERETQY
TRBV18	TRBJ1-2	ASSPLGQGLARNYGYT
TRBV28	TRBJ2-5	ASSLMTPETQY
TRBV5-6	TRBJ2-5	ASSFSGQGKETQY
TRBV5-1	TRBJ2-3	ASSFGGPDTQY
TRBV21-1	TRBJ2-7	ASSTPDRLHYEQY
TRBV24-1	TRBJ1-2	ATSDLRGGYT
TRBV6-4	TRBJ1-6	ASSEEVNSPLH
TRBV5-1	TRBJ2-1	ASSPRVEANNEQF
TRBV5-1	TRBJ2-7	ASSPGTVSSYEQY
TRBV24-1	TRBJ2-1	ATSEPGTARNEQF
TRBV14	TRBJ2-3	ASSQARGSSDTQY
TRBV6-2/TRBV6-3	TRBJ2-4	ASSYLLRLAGGLAKNIQY
TRBV4-1	TRBJ2-2	ASSQELGVDRYTGELF
TRBV13	TRBJ1-2	ASSLGQSYGYT
TRBV3-1/TRBV3-2	TRBJ2-5	ASSQRLAGPQETQY
TRBV6-6	TRBJ1-2	ASNRGVYGYT
TRBV6-5	TRBJ1-5	ASSYSGDQPQH
TRBV4-1	TRBJ1-1	ASSPVGSTEAF
TRBV28	TRBJ1-5	ASSQAGRVLYSNQPQH
TRBV13	TRBJ2-1	ASSSGPGRQGDNEQF
TRBV3-1/TRBV3-2	TRBJ2-1	ASTKKGGYNEQF
TRBV6-1	TRBJ2-7	ASSEGQGFSYEQY
TRBV19	TRBJ2-3	ASSIDCSFALFSTDTQY
TRBV27	TRBJ2-5	ASSLRGGETQY
TRBV10-3	TRBJ1-5	AISSNTGPAQH
TRBV12-5	TRBJ2-7	ASGLVRDVGFIEQY
TRBV30	TRBJ1-2	AWSGQGANGYT
TRBV24-1	TRBJ2-7	ATSGRDNSEQY
TRBV9	TRBJ2-7	ASSLRLNYEQY
TRBV6-2/TRBV6-3	TRBJ1-3	ASSYMENSGNTIY
TRBV6-6	TRBJ1-1	ASSSTGLMNTEAF
TRBV5-8	TRBJ2-5	ASSPGTGSETQY
TRBV7-2	TRBJ1-2	ASSSTGIGYGYT
TRBV5-1	TRBJ1-6	ASSSGQARYSPLH
TRBV11-2	TRBJ2-3	AGAGGGTDTQY